The clone carrying this T cell receptor beta chain appeared once. Trimming removed 7 bases from V and 5 bases from J, with 18 bases in between. The CDR3 contains 15 residues. CDR1 and CDR2 (germline): LNHDA, SQIVND (reference sequence). The sample is drawn from a study of T cell changes during pregnancy in multiple sclerosis. Clones were sequenced by immunoSEQ multiplex PCR, and TCRdb holds only the in-frame ones, with some missing. The sample holds under 100,000 clones, 94% seen once. The rearrangement joins TRBV19 to TRBJ1-5; D might be TRBD1 (6 bases). This TCR was sampled from a female donor with multiple sclerosis, enrolled in a pregnancy study. The sample in question was peripheral blood, obtained in the third trimester of pregnancy. CDR3 in amino acids: CASTHREQTHQPQHF. In DNA form, the CDR3 reads TGTGCCAGTACCCACAGGGAACAGACTCATCAGCCCCAGCATTTT.